Sequencing of this TCR beta chain was carried out in a study of CD8 T cells in Susac syndrome. Peripheral blood CD8+ and CD4+ T cells were profiled by TCR beta sequencing. While serving as controls, healthy donors were matched for age and sex. It was negative isolation that provided the CD8+ and CD4+ T cells, whereas TEMRA cells were enriched by FACS. Reverse transcription of roughly 0.5 to 1 ug RNA was carried out with random hexamers. By means of immunoSEQ multiplex PCR, TCR beta CDR3 spanning 54 Vbeta and 13 Jbeta underwent amplification. TCRdb fed the immunoSEQ multiplex PCR reads into MiXCR, producing one record per CDR3 protein. Among around 170,000 distinct CDR3 sequences, about 91% were seen once, and the ten largest hold 0.08%. This clonotype has a handful of counts. The CDR3 length is 14 residues. Germline CDR1 KGHSH, CDR2 LQKENI. The ends were cut back, 0 bases at V and 5 bases at J, with 10 bases in the middle.

The origin of this receptor is a human donor in good health. The specimen sequenced was CD4+ T cells from PBMCs. The V and J genes are TRBV18 and TRBJ2-5, with D uncertain. For the CDR3, the DNA is TGTGCCAGCTCACCACCGACCGGGCGGGAGACCCAGTACTTC. Residues: CASSPPTGRETQYF.